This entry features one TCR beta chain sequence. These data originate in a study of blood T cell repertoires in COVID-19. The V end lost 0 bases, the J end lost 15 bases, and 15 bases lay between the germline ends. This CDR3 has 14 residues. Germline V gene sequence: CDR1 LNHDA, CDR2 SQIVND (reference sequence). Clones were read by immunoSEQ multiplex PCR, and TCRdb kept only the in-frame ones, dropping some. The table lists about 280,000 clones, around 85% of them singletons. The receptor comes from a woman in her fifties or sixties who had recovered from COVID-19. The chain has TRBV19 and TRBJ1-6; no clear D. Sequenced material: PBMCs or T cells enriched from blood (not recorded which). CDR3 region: CASSIDLDTLGLHF. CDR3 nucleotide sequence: TGTGCCAGTAGTATAGATCTTGACACCCTGGGCCTCCACTTT.